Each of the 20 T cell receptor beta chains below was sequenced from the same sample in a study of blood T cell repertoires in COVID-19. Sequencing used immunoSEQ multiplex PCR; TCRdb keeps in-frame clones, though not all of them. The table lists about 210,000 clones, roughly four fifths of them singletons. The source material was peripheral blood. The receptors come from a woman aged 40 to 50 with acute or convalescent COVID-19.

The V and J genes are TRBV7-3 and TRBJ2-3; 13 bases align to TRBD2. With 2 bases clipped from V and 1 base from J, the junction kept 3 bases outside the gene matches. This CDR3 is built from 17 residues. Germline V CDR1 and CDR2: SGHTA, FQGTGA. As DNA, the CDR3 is TGTGCCAGCAGCTTAGGTGGACTAGCGGGGGGCACAGATACGCAGTATTTT. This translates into CASSLGGLAGGTDTQYF.

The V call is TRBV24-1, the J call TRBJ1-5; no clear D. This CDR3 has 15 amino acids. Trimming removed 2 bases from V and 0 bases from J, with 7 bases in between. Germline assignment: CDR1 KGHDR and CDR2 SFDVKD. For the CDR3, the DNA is TGTGCCACCAGTGATTCGGTGAATAGCAATCAGCCCCAGCATTTT. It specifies CATSDSVNSNQPQHF.

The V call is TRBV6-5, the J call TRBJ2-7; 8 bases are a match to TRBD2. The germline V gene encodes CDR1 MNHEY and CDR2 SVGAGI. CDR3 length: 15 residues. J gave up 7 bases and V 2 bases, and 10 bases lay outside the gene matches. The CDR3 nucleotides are TGTGCCAGCAGTTACAGGAGTAGCGGGAATGGGGAGCAGTACTTC. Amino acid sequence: CASSYRSSGNGEQYF.

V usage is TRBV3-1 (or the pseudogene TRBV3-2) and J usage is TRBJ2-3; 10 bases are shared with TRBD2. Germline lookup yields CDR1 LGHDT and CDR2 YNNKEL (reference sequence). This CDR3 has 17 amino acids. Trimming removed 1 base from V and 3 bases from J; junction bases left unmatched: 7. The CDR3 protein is CASSQAASGRETDTQYF. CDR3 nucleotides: TGTGCCAGCAGCCAAGCCGCTAGCGGGAGAGAAACAGATACGCAGTATTTT.

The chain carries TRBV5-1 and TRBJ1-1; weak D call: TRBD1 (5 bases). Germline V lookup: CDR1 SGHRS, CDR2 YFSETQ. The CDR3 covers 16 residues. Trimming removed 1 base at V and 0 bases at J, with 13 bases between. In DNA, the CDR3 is TGCGCCAGCAGCTTGCTTCGGCAGGGAATGAACACTGAAGCTTTCTTT. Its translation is CASSLLRQGMNTEAFF. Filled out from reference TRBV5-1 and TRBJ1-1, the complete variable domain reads KAGVTQTPRYLIKTRGQQVTLSCSPISGHRSVSWYQQTPGQGLQFLFEYFSETQRNKGNFPGRFSGRQFSNSRSEMNVSTLELGDSALYLCASSLLRQGMNTEAFFGQGTRLTVV.

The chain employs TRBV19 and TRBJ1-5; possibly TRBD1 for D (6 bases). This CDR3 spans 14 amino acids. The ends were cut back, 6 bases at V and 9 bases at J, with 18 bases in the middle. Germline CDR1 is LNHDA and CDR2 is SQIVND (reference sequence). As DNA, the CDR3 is TGTGCCAGTAGAGAGGACAGTCCCTCGGGGCCCCAGCATTTT. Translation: CASREDSPSGPQHF.

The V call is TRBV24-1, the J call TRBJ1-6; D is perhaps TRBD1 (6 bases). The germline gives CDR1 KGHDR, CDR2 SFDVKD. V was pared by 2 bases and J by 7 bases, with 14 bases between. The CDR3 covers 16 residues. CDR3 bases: TGTGCCACCAGTGATTGCGTAGACAGGCCGAATTCACCCCTCCACTTT. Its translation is CATSDCVDRPNSPLHF.

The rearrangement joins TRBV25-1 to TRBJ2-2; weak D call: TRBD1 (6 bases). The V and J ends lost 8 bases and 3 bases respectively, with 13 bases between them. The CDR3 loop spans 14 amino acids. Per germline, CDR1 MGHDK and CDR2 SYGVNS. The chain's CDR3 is CASSGQTYTGELFF. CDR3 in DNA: TGTGCCAGCTCCGGACAGACCTACACCGGGGAGCTGTTTTTT.

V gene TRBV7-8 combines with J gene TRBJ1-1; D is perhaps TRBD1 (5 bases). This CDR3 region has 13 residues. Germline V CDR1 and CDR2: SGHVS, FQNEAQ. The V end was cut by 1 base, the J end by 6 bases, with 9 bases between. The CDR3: CASSLGGVAEAFF. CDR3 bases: TGTGCCAGCAGCTTAGGGGGGGTTGCTGAAGCTTTCTTT.

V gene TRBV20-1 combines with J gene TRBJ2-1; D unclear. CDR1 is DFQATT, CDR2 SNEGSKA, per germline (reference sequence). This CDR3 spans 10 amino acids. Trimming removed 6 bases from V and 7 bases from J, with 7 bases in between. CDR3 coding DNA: TGCAGTGCCATAGTTAATGAGCAGTTCTTC. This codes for CSAIVNEQFF.

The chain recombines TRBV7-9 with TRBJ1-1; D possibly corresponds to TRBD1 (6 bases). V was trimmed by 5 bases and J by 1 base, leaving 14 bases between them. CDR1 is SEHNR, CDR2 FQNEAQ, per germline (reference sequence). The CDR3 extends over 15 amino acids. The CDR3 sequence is CASSRLRGPNTEAFF. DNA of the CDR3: TGTGCCAGCAGCCGACTCAGGGGCCCGAACACTGAAGCTTTCTTT.

The CDR3, as DNA: TGTGCCAGTAGTACCAACAGGGTTGGGGCCTACGAGCAGTACTTC. Encoded protein: CASSTNRVGAYEQYF. The V call is TRBV19, the J call TRBJ2-7; possibly TRBD1 for D (6 bases). Per the germline V gene, CDR1 is LNHDA and CDR2 is SQIVND (reference sequence). Trimming cost V 4 bases and J 2 bases, with 15 bases left between them. The length of the CDR3 is 15 residues.

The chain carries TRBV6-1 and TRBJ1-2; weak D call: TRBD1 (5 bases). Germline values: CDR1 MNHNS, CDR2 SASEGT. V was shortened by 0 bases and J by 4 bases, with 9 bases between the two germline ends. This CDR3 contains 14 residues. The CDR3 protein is CASSEAGHLYGYTF. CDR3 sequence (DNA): TGTGCCAGCAGTGAAGCCGGACACCTCTATGGCTACACCTTC.

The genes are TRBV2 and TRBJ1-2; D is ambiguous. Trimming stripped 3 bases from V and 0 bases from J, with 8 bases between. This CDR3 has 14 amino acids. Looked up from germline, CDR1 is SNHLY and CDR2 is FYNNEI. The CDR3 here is CASSEERTNYGYTF. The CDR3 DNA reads TGTGCCAGCAGTGAGGAGAGAACTAACTATGGCTACACCTTC.

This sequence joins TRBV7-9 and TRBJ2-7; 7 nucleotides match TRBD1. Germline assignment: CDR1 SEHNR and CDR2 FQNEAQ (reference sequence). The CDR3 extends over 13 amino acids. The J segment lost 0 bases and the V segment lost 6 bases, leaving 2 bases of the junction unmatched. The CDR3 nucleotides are TGTGCCAGCAGTCGGGACAGCTCCTACGAGCAGTACTTC. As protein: CASSRDSSYEQYF.

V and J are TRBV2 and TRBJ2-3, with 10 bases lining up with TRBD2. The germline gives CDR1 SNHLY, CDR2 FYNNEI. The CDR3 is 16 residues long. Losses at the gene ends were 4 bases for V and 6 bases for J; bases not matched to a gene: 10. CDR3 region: CASSVQLAGAVDTQYF. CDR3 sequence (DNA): TGTGCCAGCAGTGTCCAGCTAGCGGGGGCTGTTGATACGCAGTATTTT.

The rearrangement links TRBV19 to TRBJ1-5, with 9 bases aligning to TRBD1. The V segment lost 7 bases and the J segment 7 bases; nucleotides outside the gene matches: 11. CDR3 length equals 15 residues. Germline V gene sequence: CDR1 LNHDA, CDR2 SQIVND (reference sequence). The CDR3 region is CASKVGQGGSQPQHF. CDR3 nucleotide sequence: TGTGCCAGTAAGGTGGGACAGGGAGGAAGCCAGCCCCAGCATTTT.

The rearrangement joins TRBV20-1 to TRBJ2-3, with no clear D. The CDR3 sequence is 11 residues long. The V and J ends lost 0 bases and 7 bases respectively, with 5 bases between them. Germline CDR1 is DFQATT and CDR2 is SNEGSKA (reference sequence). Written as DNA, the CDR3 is TGCAGTGCTAGAGATCCCAATACGCAGTATTTT. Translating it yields CSARDPNTQYF.

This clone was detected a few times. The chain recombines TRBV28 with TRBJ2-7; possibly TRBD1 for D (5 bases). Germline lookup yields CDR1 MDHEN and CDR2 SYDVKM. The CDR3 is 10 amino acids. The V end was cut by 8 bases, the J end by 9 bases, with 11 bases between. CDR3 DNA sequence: TGTGCCAGCGGGGCCGGTGTGCAGTACTTC. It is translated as CASGAGVQYF.

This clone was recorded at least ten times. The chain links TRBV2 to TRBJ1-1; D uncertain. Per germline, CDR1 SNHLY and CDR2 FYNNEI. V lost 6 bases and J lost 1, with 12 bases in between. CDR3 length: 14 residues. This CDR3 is CASRPSAGNTEAFF. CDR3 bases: TGTGCCAGCAGACCTTCGGCAGGGAACACTGAAGCTTTCTTT.